Shown below are 28 T cell receptor beta chains from a single sample sequenced in a study of regulatory T cells in long-lasting Graves disease. Arm-PCR with iRepertoire HTBI primers amplified the CDR3 regions for these TCR beta libraries. TCRdb re-derived calls from the multiplex PCR reads in MiXCR, one entry per CDR3 protein. This sample carries roughly 400,000 distinct CDR3 sequences, less than 25% of them seen once, and the ten largest clones take less than 25%. Time point noted: persistent/refractory GD, antithyroid drugs over 5 years with positive TRAb. The TCR library used RNA extracted from PBMCs. Sequences were derived from peripheral blood mononuclear cells (PBMCs), sampled when the disease was refractory, from a patient treated with antithyroid drugs. The receptors come from a female donor with Graves disease.

This chain uses TRBV10-3 with TRBJ2-7; 7 bases are shared with TRBD2. J gave up 2 bases and V 0 bases, and 10 bases lay outside the gene matches. This CDR3 is built from 17 residues. CDR1 is ENHRY, CDR2 SYGVKD, per germline. For the CDR3, the DNA is TGTGCCATCAGTGAGTCGTTTATAGCGGGTTCCGCCTACGAGCAGTACTTC. This sequence encodes CAISESFIAGSAYEQYF.

This clonotype was seen at least ten times. The V call is TRBV3-1, the J call TRBJ1-5; 9 positions match TRBD1. Germline CDR1 is LGHDT and CDR2 is YNNKEL (reference sequence). Unmatched junction bases numbered 3, after V lost 1 base and J lost 2 bases. CDR3 length: 16 residues. As DNA, the CDR3 is TGTGCCAGCAGCCAAGGAGGACAGGGGCGCAATCAGCCCCAGCATTTT. It yields the protein CASSQGGQGRNQPQHF.

This chain connects TRBV5-4 to TRBJ2-3, with unresolved D. The CDR3 is made up of 15 amino acids. Trimming took off 0 bases at V and 2 bases at J, with 10 bases between the two ends. Germline V lookup: CDR1 SGHNT, CDR2 YYREEE (reference sequence). CDR3 nucleotides: TGTGCCAGCAGCTTGGAGGGTTTTGCCACAGATACGCAGTATTTT. This encodes CASSLEGFATDTQYF.

This clonotype was seen repeatedly, ten times or more. This chain links TRBV6-1 with TRBJ2-5; D is possibly TRBD1 or TRBD2 (6 bases each). V was cut by 6 bases and J by 5 bases, with 13 bases left in between. The CDR3 is 13 amino acids. Germline V lookup: CDR1 MNHNS, CDR2 SASEGT. In DNA form, the CDR3 reads TGTGCCAGCAGCATAACAGGGAGGGAGACCCAGTACTTC. This gives the protein CASSITGRETQYF.

This clonotype was detected only once. CDR3 bases: TGTGCCAGCAGCCTTCGGACTAGCGGGAGTGGGTACGAGCAGTACTTC. It translates to CASSLRTSGSGYEQYF. The chain combines TRBV7-2 with TRBJ2-7, with TRBD2 matching over 13 bases. This CDR3 region has 16 residues. Germline V lookup: CDR1 SGHTA, CDR2 FQGNSA. V shed 5 bases and J 4 bases; nucleotides not matched to a gene: 8.

The gene calls are TRBV6-1 and TRBJ2-2; D is ambiguous. Germline CDR1 reads MNHNS; CDR2 reads SASEGT. V lost 8 bases, J lost 9 bases, and 7 bases lay in between. This CDR3 region has 10 residues. CDR3 in DNA: TGTGCCAGCGGACGGAGGGAGCTGTTTTTT. Encoded protein: CASGRRELFF.

With respect to this clonotype: A read error may produce the germline difference seen at one junction end. V usage is TRBV24-1 and J usage is TRBJ2-3; 7 nucleotides agree with TRBD1. CDR3 length equals 15 residues. The V gene's germline CDR1 is KGHDR and CDR2 SFDVKD. The CDR3 spells CAASDSRQGTDTQYF. The CDR3 nucleotides read TGTGCCGCCAGTGATTCACGACAGGGAACAGATACGCAGTATTTT.

This clonotype was seen at least ten times. The chain joins TRBV2 to TRBJ2-6, with unresolved D. From germline, CDR1 is SNHLY and CDR2 FYNNEI. Trimming pared 3 bases from V and 0 bases from J, leaving 6 bases between. The CDR3 extends over 15 amino acids. For the CDR3, the DNA is TGTGCCAGCAGTGACTGGGTCTCTGGGGCCAACGTCCTGACTTTC. It specifies CASSDWVSGANVLTF.

This chain uses TRBV7-9 with TRBJ2-7; D possibly uses TRBD1 or TRBD2 (5 bases each). CDR1 is SEHNR and CDR2 is FQNEAQ in the germline V gene (reference sequence). Trimming stripped 1 base from V and 2 bases from J, with 15 bases between. This CDR3 region has 16 residues. The CDR3 loop reads CASSLGAGTLTYEQYF. The CDR3, as DNA: TGTGCCAGCAGCTTAGGGGCCGGGACCCTAACCTACGAGCAGTACTTC.

DNA for the CDR3: TGTGCCAGCAGCCATGACACTCAGACAGCTTTCTTT. Translated, it gives CASSHDTQTAFF. The chain is built from TRBV3-1 and TRBJ1-1; D uncertain. The CDR3 runs to 12 residues. CDR1 is LGHDT, CDR2 YNNKEL, per germline (reference sequence). Between the trimmed V and J ends, which lost 3 bases and 10 bases, there was a span of 12 bases.

Ten or more counts support this clonotype. The chain employs TRBV28 and TRBJ2-2, with a possible D match to TRBD2 (5 bases). Trimming cost V 3 bases and J 6 bases, with 11 bases left between them. The CDR3 is 14 residues long. CDR1 and CDR2 from the germline V gene are MDHEN and SYDVKM. The CDR3 bases are TGTGCCAGCAGTTTCCAGCGTAGCGCCGGGGAGCTGTTTTTT. Its protein is CASSFQRSAGELFF.

The table lists this clonotype with a count of one. Germline and junction disagree at one end, which may indicate a read error. The CDR3 loop reads CASSLGRHQPQHF. DNA for the CDR3: TGTGCCAGCAGCTTAGGTCGACATCAGCCCCAGCATTTT. The genes are TRBV12-3 or TRBV12-4 and TRBJ1-5, with D hard to call. This CDR3 region has 13 residues.

V and J are TRBV7-9 and TRBJ1-2; no definite D call. This CDR3 has 12 amino acids. The V end lost 5 bases, the J end lost 6 bases, and 10 bases lay between the germline ends. Per germline, CDR1 SEHNR and CDR2 FQNEAQ (reference sequence). CDR3: CASSPDGDGYTF. The CDR3 coding sequence is TGTGCCAGCAGCCCCGATGGAGATGGCTACACCTTC.

In its sample, this clonotype was seen many times. The chain employs TRBV27 and TRBJ2-5, with 9 positions matching TRBD1. CDR3 length: 14 amino acids. Looked up from germline, CDR1 is MNHEY and CDR2 is SMNVEV (reference sequence). Losses at the gene ends were 6 bases for V and 5 bases for J; bases not matched to a gene: 7. The CDR3 DNA reads as TGTGCCAGCAGATTTACAGGGGGCCCGGAGACCCAGTACTTC. The encoded protein is CASRFTGGPETQYF.

Ten or more counts support this clonotype. This sequence joins TRBV7-9 and TRBJ2-7; 10 nucleotides match TRBD2. V dropped 5 bases and J dropped 3; count of bases not matched to a gene: 13. The germline gives CDR1 SEHNR, CDR2 FQNEAQ (reference sequence). The CDR3 covers 17 residues. The CDR3 spells CASSGRDHLAGVYEQYF. The CDR3 bases are TGTGCCAGCAGCGGACGCGACCATCTAGCGGGAGTCTACGAGCAGTACTTC. Using reference TRBV7-9 and TRBJ2-7 for the parts outside the CDR3, the full variable domain is DTGVSQNPRHKITKRGQNVTFRCDPISEHNRLYWYRQTLGQGPEFLTYFQNEAQLEKSRLLSDRFSAERPKGSFSTLEIQRTEQGDSAMYLCASSGRDHLAGVYEQYFGPGTRLTVT.

This clonotype was observed at least ten times. The V gene is TRBV2, the J gene TRBJ1-2, with a tentative D call TRBD1 (5 bases). V shed 6 bases and J shed 4 bases, with 12 bases lying between them. This CDR3 has 13 residues. The germline V gene has CDR1 SNHLY and CDR2 FYNNEI. CDR3 sequence reads: CASSLGTVYGYTF. CDR3 nucleotide sequence: TGTGCCAGCAGCCTAGGGACGGTCTATGGCTACACCTTC.

This chain's CDR3 is CASSESNALLGEQYF. The CDR3 coding sequence is TGCGCCAGCAGTGAGTCGAATGCGCTCCTAGGCGAGCAGTACTTC. The J gene is TRBJ2-7, the V gene TRBV10-1; D not certain. CDR3 length: 15 residues. In germline, CDR1 is WNHNN, CDR2 SYGVQD (reference sequence). V was pared by 0 bases and J by 6 bases, with 15 bases between.

This clonotype appeared a few times. The chain joins TRBV6-2 or TRBV6-3 to TRBJ2-7, with 9 positions matching TRBD2. CDR3 length: 16 residues. The V and J ends lost 2 bases and 6 bases, in that order; junction bases with no gene match: 11. Germline V CDR1 and CDR2: MNHEY, SVGEGT. The CDR3 nucleotides read TGTGCCAGCAGTTACAGGATAGCGGGAGTCCCTCTCGAGCAGTACTTC. Residues: CASSYRIAGVPLEQYF.

The CDR3 here is CASSFTSGGGEQYF. Here the CDR3 DNA reads TGCGCCAGCAGCTTTACCTCGGGAGGTGGTGAGCAGTACTTC. This chain links TRBV4-1 with TRBJ2-7, with 7 nucleotides matching TRBD2. Looked up from germline, CDR1 is MGHRA and CDR2 is YSYEKL. J was trimmed by 7 bases and V by 5 bases; bases with no gene match: 11. The CDR3 is made up of 14 amino acids.

This clonotype was seen many times. V gene TRBV12-3 or TRBV12-4 combines with J gene TRBJ1-6, with D unclear. This CDR3 region has 16 residues. Deletions cut 3 bases from V and 0 bases from J, with 9 bases between. This CDR3 reads CASSFSGGSYNSPLHF. In DNA form, the CDR3 reads TGTGCCAGCAGTTTCTCAGGAGGCTCCTATAATTCACCCCTCCACTTT.

This clonotype was seen many times. The CDR3 sequence: CASSLASRNILGGTEAFF. The CDR3 DNA is TGTGCCAGCAGTTTAGCGTCGAGGAACATCTTAGGAGGGACTGAAGCTTTCTTT. The rearrangement links TRBV28 to TRBJ1-1; no firm D call. This CDR3 spans 18 amino acids. CDR1 and CDR2 (germline): MDHEN, SYDVKM. Trimming took 2 bases from V and 5 from J, leaving 24 bases between them.

Many counts were recorded for this clonotype. The chain combines TRBV27 with TRBJ2-5; tentative D call: TRBD2 (6 bases). This CDR3 comprises 14 residues. Germline V lookup: CDR1 MNHEY, CDR2 SMNVEV (reference sequence). V dropped 5 bases and J dropped 4 bases, with 14 bases sitting between them. The CDR3 DNA sequence: TGTGCCAGCAGTCCCCAGGGACTTCGAGAGACCCAGTACTTC. This codes for CASSPQGLRETQYF.

This clonotype was observed at least ten times. The V gene is TRBV27, the J gene TRBJ1-1; D unresolved. Trimming cost V 2 bases and J 1 base, with 14 bases left between them. Germline CDR1 reads MNHEY; CDR2 reads SMNVEV (reference sequence). The CDR3 is 16 amino acids. CDR3 loop: CASSLALPAGNTEAFF. For the CDR3, the DNA is TGTGCCAGCAGTTTAGCCCTACCAGCGGGGAACACTGAAGCTTTCTTT.

J is TRBJ2-1 and V is TRBV7-3; 9 bases fit TRBD2. V gave up 5 bases and J gave up 6 bases; unmatched junction bases: 11. Germline V CDR1 and CDR2: SGHTA, FQGTGA. The CDR3 covers 16 residues. CDR3: CASSPWGTSNSNEQFF. CDR3 nucleotide sequence: TGTGCCAGCAGCCCATGGGGGACTAGCAACTCCAATGAGCAGTTCTTC.

This clonotype was found a few times. The chain couples TRBV6-2 or TRBV6-3 to TRBJ2-7; 7 bases align to TRBD1. The CDR3 covers 15 residues. With V trimmed by 2 bases and J by 2 bases, 6 bases remained unmatched. CDR1 and CDR2 (germline): MNHEY, SVGEGT. CDR3 in DNA: TGTGCCAGCAGTTACATCGACAGGGAGCCCTACGAGCAGTACTTC. The encoded protein is CASSYIDREPYEQYF.

This clonotype occurred many times. J is TRBJ1-6 and V is TRBV20-1; D unresolved. The CDR3 is 15 amino acids. With 0 bases removed from V and 2 bases from J, the gap between germline ends came to 8 bases. The V gene's germline CDR1 is DFQATT and CDR2 SNEGSKA (reference sequence). CDR3 coding DNA: TGCAGTGCTAGAGATCGCACAGCCTATAATTCACCCCTCCACTTT. Its protein is CSARDRTAYNSPLHF.

Comments on this clonotype: This sequence may be a read error, since a much larger clone differs from it by one base. The V and J genes are TRBV19 and TRBJ2-7, with 7 bases identical to TRBD2. This CDR3 has 14 residues. The junction had 3 bases not matched to a gene; V was cut back by 4 bases and J by 0 bases. Per germline, CDR1 LNHDA and CDR2 SQIVND (reference sequence). CDR3 region: CASSTGRSSYEQYF. DNA of the CDR3: TGTGCCAGTAGTACCGGGAGGAGCTCCTACGAGCAGTACTTC.

This clonotype was found a few times. CDR3 DNA sequence: TGCGCCAGCAGCCAAGCAGGGACAGGCGCTGGGGCCTACACCTTC. Translating it yields CASSQAGTGAGAYTF. The rearrangement links TRBV4-1 to TRBJ1-2; the match to TRBD1 covers 8 bases. From germline, CDR1 is MGHRA and CDR2 YSYEKL. After removal of 1 base from V and 10 bases from J, the junction contained 11 bases not matched to a gene. This CDR3 has 15 amino acids.